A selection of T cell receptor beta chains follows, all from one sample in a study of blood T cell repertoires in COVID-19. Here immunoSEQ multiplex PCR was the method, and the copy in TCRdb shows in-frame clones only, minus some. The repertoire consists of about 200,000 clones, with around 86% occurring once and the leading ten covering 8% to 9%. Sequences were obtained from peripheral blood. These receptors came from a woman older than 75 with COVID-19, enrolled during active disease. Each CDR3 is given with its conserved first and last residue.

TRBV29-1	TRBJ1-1	CSVEGLPGSLGTEAFF
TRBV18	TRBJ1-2	CASSPPGQGSSYTF
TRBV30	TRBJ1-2	CAWSQGSYGYTF
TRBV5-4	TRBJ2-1	CASSAIQGASYNEQFF
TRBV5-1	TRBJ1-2	CASSLEGQSAYGYTF
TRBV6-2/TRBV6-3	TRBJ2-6	CASSYMGSSGANVLTF
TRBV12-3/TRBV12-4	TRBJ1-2	CASSLGRGGYTF
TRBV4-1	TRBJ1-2	CASSLSGEGSYGYTF
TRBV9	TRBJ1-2	CASSVRQGRDGYTF
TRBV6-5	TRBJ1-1	CASRRQGTNTEAFF
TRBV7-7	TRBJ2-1	CASSPTSAGVGEQFF
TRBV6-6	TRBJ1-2	CASSPGEYGYTF
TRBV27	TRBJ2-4	CASSLSQQQKNIQYF
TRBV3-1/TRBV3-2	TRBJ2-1	CASSPRLAVYNEQFF
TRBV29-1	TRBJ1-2	CSVRTLPRDTF
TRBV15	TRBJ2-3	CATLKGGSTDTQYF
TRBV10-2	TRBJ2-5	CASRGLAGEETQYF
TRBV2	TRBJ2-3	CASSGGQIADTQYF
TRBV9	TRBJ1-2	CASSVGTLSGGYTF
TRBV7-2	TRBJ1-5	CASSTGSTGLSNQPQHF
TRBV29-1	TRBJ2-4	CSGGTDENIQYF
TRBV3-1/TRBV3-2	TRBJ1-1	CASSLTVNTEAFF
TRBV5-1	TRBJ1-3	CASSLGTGGNTIYF
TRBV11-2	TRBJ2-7	CASSFEGVYEQYF
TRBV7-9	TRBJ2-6	CASSARRGSGANVLTF
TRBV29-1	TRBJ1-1	CSGGTAEAFF
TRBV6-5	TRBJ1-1	CASSKTGNTEAFF
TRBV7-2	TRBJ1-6	CASSLVSPSISPLHF
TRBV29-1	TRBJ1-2	CSVEAGYVDGYTF
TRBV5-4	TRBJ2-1	CASTPSGAGTPLSNEQFF
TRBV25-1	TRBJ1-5	CASSSTRTELSNQPQHF
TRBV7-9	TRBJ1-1	CASSSQRLEAFF
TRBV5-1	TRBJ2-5	CASTSRQGETQYF
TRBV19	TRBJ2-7	CASSIRDRPYEQYF
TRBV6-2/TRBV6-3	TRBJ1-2	CASSYAGEGYTF
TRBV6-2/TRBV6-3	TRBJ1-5	CASSYGGGGHQPQHF
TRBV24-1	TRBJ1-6	CATSQGQKPHSPLHF
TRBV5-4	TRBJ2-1	CASSPTGGPFEQFF
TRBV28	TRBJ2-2	CASSFVRGGGYTGELFF
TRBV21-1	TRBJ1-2	CASSSQPPVPGYGYTF
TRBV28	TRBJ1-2	CASSSTGTGGLGYTF